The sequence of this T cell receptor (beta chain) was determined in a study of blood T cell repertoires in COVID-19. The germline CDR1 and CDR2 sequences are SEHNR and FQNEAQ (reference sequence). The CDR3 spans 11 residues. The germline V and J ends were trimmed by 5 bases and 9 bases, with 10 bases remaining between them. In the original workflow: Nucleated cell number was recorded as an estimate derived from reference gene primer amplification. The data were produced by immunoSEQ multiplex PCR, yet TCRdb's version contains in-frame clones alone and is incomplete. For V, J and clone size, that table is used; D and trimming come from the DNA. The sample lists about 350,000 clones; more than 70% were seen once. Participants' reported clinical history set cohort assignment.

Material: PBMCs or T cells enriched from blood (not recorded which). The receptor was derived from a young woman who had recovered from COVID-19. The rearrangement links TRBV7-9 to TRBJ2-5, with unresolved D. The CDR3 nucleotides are TGTGCCAGCAGCCTTGTTGAGTCCCAGTACTTC. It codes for CASSLVESQYF. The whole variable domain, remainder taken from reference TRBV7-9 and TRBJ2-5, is DTGVSQNPRHKITKRGQNVTFRCDPISEHNRLYWYRQTLGQGPEFLTYFQNEAQLEKSRLLSDRFSAERPKGSFSTLEIQRTEQGDSAMYLCASSLVESQYFGPGTRLLVL.